The clone carrying this T cell receptor (beta chain) was seen a few times. This specimen belongs to a study of T-cell reconstitution after alpha-beta-depleted transplantation in children. It was with unique molecular identifiers that the TCRbeta library was prepared. TCRdb fed the PCR reads into MiXCR, producing one record per CDR3 protein. Of 250,000 to 300,000 distinct CDR3 sequences listed, 9.5% to 10% are singletons. Germline trimming cut 5 bases from V and 6 bases from J; bases unmatched to any gene: 9. CDR1 is SGHAT, CDR2 FQDESV, per germline (reference sequence). The CDR3 consists of 14 residues.

The sequence was obtained from a human donor who donated a stem cell graft to a child with SCID. The sequencing used PBMCs from the stem cell graft donor, collected from the stem cell graft. J is TRBJ2-7 and V is TRBV11-1; 8 bases are shared with TRBD1. CDR3 amino acids: CASSQQGGLGEQYF. The CDR3 region has the DNA TGTGCCAGCAGCCAACAGGGGGGCCTCGGCGAGCAGTACTTC.